One and the same sample provided the 31 T cell receptor beta chains below, sequenced in a study of blood T cells in healthy people across ages. A second about 6 to 11 cycle PCR used barcoded and J-beta primers. TCRdb analysed the 5' RACE reads with MiXCR anew, one entry per CDR3 protein. The sample holds roughly 800,000 distinct CDR3 sequences, approximately 35% seen once. What was sequenced was blood. The origin of the receptors is a man between 18 and 35 years old in good health.

This chain uses TRBV7-2 with TRBJ2-1; 7 nucleotides align to TRBD1. The CDR3 extends over 13 amino acids. Germline lookup yields CDR1 SGHTA and CDR2 FQGNSA. V gave up 5 bases and J gave up 9 bases; unmatched junction bases: 7. The CDR3 nucleotides read TGTGCCAGCAGCCTTAGACAGGGTGGTGAGCAGTTCTTC. This translates into CASSLRQGGEQFF.

The gene calls are TRBV7-9 and TRBJ2-5, with D unclear. Germline assignment: CDR1 SEHNR and CDR2 FQNEAQ (reference sequence). The V end lost 5 bases, the J end lost 2 bases, and 18 bases lay between the germline ends. The CDR3 runs to 16 residues. DNA for the CDR3: TGTGCCAGCAGCCCTCGGACGGATGGTCAACAAGAGACCCAGTACTTC. Its protein is CASSPRTDGQQETQYF.

This clonotype appeared many times. DNA of the CDR3: TGTGCCAGCAGACAGAGAGGTCGCACAGATACGCAGTATTTT. This codes for CASRQRGRTDTQYF. This chain uses TRBV12-3 or TRBV12-4 with TRBJ2-3, with no clear D. V was trimmed by 6 bases and J by 1 base, leaving 11 bases between them. CDR3 length: 14 residues.

V and J are TRBV7-8 and TRBJ2-1; D is possibly TRBD1 (6 bases). The J call may be faulty, since TRBJ2-7 better matches the DNA end. The CDR3 is made up of 15 amino acids. Germline loops: CDR1 SGHVS, CDR2 FQNEAQ. As DNA, the CDR3 is TGTGCCAGCAGCCCCGTGGGGGCCCCTGGGAATGAGCAGTACTTC. Translation: CASSPVGAPGNEQYF.

The chain joins TRBV2 to TRBJ1-3; D possibly corresponds to TRBD1 (5 bases). Deletions cut 4 bases from V and 0 bases from J, with 13 bases between. The CDR3 runs to 16 residues. Germline V CDR1 and CDR2: SNHLY, FYNNEI. CDR3 coding DNA: TGTGCCAGCAGTGGCCGGGACGCCGCCTCTGGAAACACCATATATTTT. It codes for CASSGRDAASGNTIYF.

The table lists this clonotype with a few counts. Since a much larger clone is just one base distant, this may be a read error. This rearrangement joins TRBV12-3 or TRBV12-4 to TRBJ2-4; D is uncertain. Near its end, the DNA agrees better with TRBJ2-7, so the J call may be wrong. The CDR3 is 12 residues long. CDR3 region: CASSSHGYEQYF. Written as DNA, the CDR3 is TGTGCCAGCAGCTCTCACGGCTACGAGCAGTACTTC.

This clonotype was observed a handful of times. This chain connects TRBV12-3 or TRBV12-4 to TRBJ2-7; TRBD1 matches at 11 bases. There are 16 residues in the CDR3. J gave up 6 bases and V 6 bases, and 13 bases lay outside the gene matches. Here the CDR3 reads CASSPFGTGGLGEQYF. The CDR3 DNA sequence: TGTGCCAGCAGCCCCTTTGGGACAGGGGGATTGGGCGAGCAGTACTTC.

The chain joins TRBV7-9 to TRBJ2-4, with D perhaps matching TRBD1 or TRBD2 (7 bases each). The length of the CDR3 is 17 residues. Trimming removed 10 bases from V and 2 bases from J, with 24 bases in between. The germline V gene has CDR1 SEHNR and CDR2 FQNEAQ (reference sequence). The CDR3: CATQGGGPGATKNIQYF. The CDR3 region has the DNA TGTGCCACCCAGGGGGGGGGGCCGGGCGCTACCAAAAACATTCAGTACTTC.

V usage is TRBV6-5 and J usage is TRBJ2-1; TRBD2 is a possible D gene (6 bases). From germline, CDR1 is MNHEY and CDR2 SVGAGI. The CDR3 extends over 13 amino acids. The V end lost 5 bases, the J end lost 9 bases, and 14 bases lay between the germline ends. For the CDR3, the DNA is TGTGCCAGCAGTCCTCTCCTGGGGGGTGAGCAGTTCTTC. Protein product: CASSPLLGGEQFF.

This clonotype was picked up a small number of times. This chain uses TRBV5-1 with TRBJ2-5; D unresolved. CDR3 length: 15 residues. With 1 base removed from V and 5 bases from J, the gap between germline ends came to 15 bases. The germline V gene has CDR1 SGHRS and CDR2 YFSETQ. Here the CDR3 reads CASSLSPDPGETQYF. For the CDR3, the DNA is TGCGCCAGCAGCTTGAGTCCGGACCCCGGGGAGACCCAGTACTTC.

In its sample, this clonotype was seen a few times. The chain is built from TRBV25-1 and TRBJ1-2; the D is unclear. Germline V gene lookup returns CDR1 MGHDK and CDR2 SYGVNS. The CDR3 spans 15 residues. The V end was cut by 2 bases, the J end by 0 bases, with 10 bases between. CDR3 sequence: CASSETVIPNYGYTF. The CDR3 DNA follows: TGTGCCAGCAGTGAAACCGTGATTCCTAACTATGGCTACACCTTC.

The chain has TRBV4-2 and TRBJ2-1; perhaps TRBD1 as D (6 bases). Looked up from germline, CDR1 is LGHNA and CDR2 is YNFKEQ. There are 15 residues in the CDR3. V lost 0 bases and J 12 bases, leaving 18 bases between the germline ends. The CDR3 protein is CASSQDWAGESGQFF. The CDR3 DNA sequence: TGTGCCAGCAGCCAAGATTGGGCAGGGGAGAGTGGGCAGTTCTTC.

The count of this clonotype is one. A much more abundant neighbour one base away suggests this may be a read error. The chain uses TRBV5-1 and TRBJ2-1; the D gene is possibly TRBD1 (6 bases). CDR1 and CDR2 (germline): SGHRS, YFSETQ. This CDR3 spans 14 amino acids. The CDR3 is CASSTTGYWNELFF. The CDR3, as DNA: TGCGCCAGCAGCACAACAGGGTATTGGAATGAGCTGTTCTTC.

For this clonotype: With a much larger clone just one base away, this may be a read error. The V and J genes are TRBV12-3 or TRBV12-4 and TRBJ2-5, with 7 bases fitting TRBD2. The V segment lost 6 bases and the J segment 11 bases; nucleotides outside the gene matches: 15. The CDR3 is made up of 14 amino acids. CDR3: CASSFQLAKNEQYF. CDR3 nucleotides: TGTGCCAGCAGCTTCCAACTAGCGAAGAATGAGCAGTACTTC.

Here the CDR3 DNA reads TGTGCCAGCCCCTGGTGGAGGGAGCAGTTCTTC. It codes for CASPWWREQFF. The genes are TRBV27 and TRBJ2-1, with a weak D call TRBD2 (5 bases). Germline V gene sequence: CDR1 MNHEY, CDR2 SMNVEV (reference sequence). Trimming shortened V by 8 bases and J by 10 bases, and 12 bases separated the two germline ends. The CDR3 extends over 11 amino acids.

This clonotype was detected only a few times. The chain has TRBV10-3 and TRBJ2-3; 12 nucleotides match TRBD2. With 4 bases clipped from V and 1 base from J, the junction kept 6 bases outside the gene matches. CDR1 is ENHRY and CDR2 is SYGVKD in the germline V gene. This CDR3 is 17 amino acids long. DNA of the CDR3: TGTGCCATCAGTGGCCCCCCTAGCGGGGGGGGCACAGATACGCAGTATTTT. This sequence encodes CAISGPPSGGGTDTQYF.

This clonotype was detected a few times. CDR3 loop: CASSQDVAGDEQFF. CDR3 bases: TGTGCCAGCAGCCAAGATGTGGCAGGGGATGAGCAGTTCTTC. This chain connects TRBV4-2 to TRBJ2-1; tentative D call: TRBD1 (6 bases). The CDR3 has 14 residues. Germline lookup yields CDR1 LGHNA and CDR2 YNFKEQ. V was clipped by 0 bases and J by 8 bases, with 11 bases between them.

Only a few counts were recorded for this clonotype. CDR3 sequence (DNA): TGCGCCAGCAGCCATAGACTGAATCAAGAGACCCAGTACTTC. The encoded protein is CASSHRLNQETQYF. The V call is TRBV4-1, the J call TRBJ2-5; D gene unclear. There are 14 residues in the CDR3. V dropped 3 bases and J dropped 2 bases, with 10 bases sitting between them. From germline, CDR1 is MGHRA and CDR2 YSYEKL.

This clonotype came up many times. J is TRBJ1-2 and V is TRBV29-1; D perhaps matches TRBD1 (6 bases). V was cut by 3 bases and J by 8 bases, with 16 bases left in between. Per the germline V gene, CDR1 is SQVTM and CDR2 is ANQGSEA. The CDR3 totals 13 residues. Written as DNA, the CDR3 is TGCAGCGTTGAGAACAGGGCGAGTAGGGGCTACACCTTC. Its translation is CSVENRASRGYTF.

The chain combines TRBV7-3 with TRBJ1-5; D remains unclear. V was pared by 5 bases and J by 9 bases, with 17 bases between. The CDR3 runs 14 residues. The germline gives CDR1 SGHTA, CDR2 FQGTGA. The CDR3 DNA sequence: TGTGCCAGCAGCCCACGGGCACTGGGCGGGCCCCAGCATTTT. Its translation: CASSPRALGGPQHF.

This clonotype was seen repeatedly, ten times or more. The genes are TRBV4-2 and TRBJ2-5; 7 positions agree with TRBD2. Germline V gives CDR1 LGHNA, CDR2 YNFKEQ. V shed 4 bases, J shed 0 bases, and the junction held 5 bases outside the gene matches. CDR3 length: 15 amino acids. The CDR3 protein is CASSRPGTNQETQYF. The DNA of the CDR3 is TGTGCCAGCAGCCGACCCGGGACTAACCAAGAGACCCAGTACTTC.

This clonotype was counted between two and nine times. The V and J genes are TRBV10-3 and TRBJ1-2, with D uncertain. The CDR3 extends over 12 amino acids. Trimming took 5 bases from V and 8 from J, leaving 12 bases between them. Germline V gene sequence: CDR1 ENHRY, CDR2 SYGVKD. The chain's CDR3 is CAISNTDTGYTF. CDR3 DNA: TGTGCCATCAGTAACACGGATACCGGCTACACCTTC.

This clonotype has only one observation. The genes are TRBV7-9 and TRBJ2-1; D gene uncertain. CDR3 size: 12 residues. The V end was cut by 5 bases, the J end by 8 bases, with 10 bases between. Germline assignment: CDR1 SEHNR and CDR2 FQNEAQ (reference sequence). The CDR3: CASSQSSDEQFF. The CDR3 nucleotides are TGTGCCAGCAGCCAAAGCAGCGATGAGCAGTTCTTC.

The CDR3 reads CSAWGQGAGDTQYF. CDR3 DNA: TGCAGTGCCTGGGGACAGGGGGCAGGAGATACGCAGTATTTT. This chain connects TRBV20-1 to TRBJ2-3, with 12 bases fitting TRBD1. Per the germline V gene, CDR1 is DFQATT and CDR2 is SNEGSKA (reference sequence). The CDR3 covers 14 residues. Germline trimming cut 6 bases from V and 5 bases from J; bases unmatched to any gene: 6.

A word on this clonotype: Given a much more abundant clone one base away, this may be a read error. This chain connects TRBV7-3 to TRBJ2-2; tentative D call: TRBD1 (5 bases). Germline lookup yields CDR1 SGHTA and CDR2 FQGTGA. This CDR3 is 14 amino acids long. CDR3 DNA sequence: TGTGCCAGCAGCTTAAGACAGAACGCCGGGGAGCTGTTTTTT. It is translated as CASSLRQNAGELFF. Using reference TRBV7-3 and TRBJ2-2 for the parts outside the CDR3, the full variable domain is GAGVSQTPSNKVTEKGKYVELRCDPISGHTALYWYRQSLGQGPEFLIYFQGTGAADDSGLPNDRFFAVRPEGSVSTLKIQRTERGDSAVYLCASSLRQNAGELFFGEGSRLTVL.

This clonotype was observed a few times. This sequence joins TRBV2 and TRBJ2-6; D unclear. V lost 8 bases and J 4 bases, leaving 15 bases between the germline ends. This CDR3 spans 15 amino acids. The germline V gene encodes CDR1 SNHLY and CDR2 FYNNEI. The CDR3 sequence: CASSELGYGANVLTF. The CDR3 DNA reads TGTGCCAGCTCTGAACTCGGCTACGGGGCCAACGTCCTGACTTTC. Based on the CDR3 plus reference TRBV2 and TRBJ2-6, the full variable domain is EPEVTQTPSHQVTQMGQEVILRCVPISNHLYFYWYRQILGQKVEFLVSFYNNEISEKSEIFDDQFSVERPDGSNFTLKIRSTKLEDSAMYFCASSELGYGANVLTFGAGSRLTVL.

This chain joins TRBV7-2 and TRBJ1-1; no definite D call. This CDR3 contains 11 residues. Looked up from germline, CDR1 is SGHTA and CDR2 is FQGNSA. The V gene lost 5 bases and the J gene lost 6 bases, with 7 bases spanning the gap. CDR3 DNA sequence: TGTGCCAGCAGCCCTTACCCTGAAGCTTTCTTT. It codes for CASSPYPEAFF.

The chain has TRBV5-1 and TRBJ2-5, with a tentative D call TRBD1 (6 bases). Germline CDR1 and CDR2: SGHRS and YFSETQ. V shed 4 bases and J shed 0 bases, with 10 bases lying between them. This CDR3 has 14 residues. CDR3 DNA: TGCGCCAGCAGCGGTGGACAGTACCAAGAGACCCAGTACTTC. Residues: CASSGGQYQETQYF.

The V call is TRBV20-1, the J call TRBJ1-6; maybe TRBD1 (6 bases). Deletions cut 4 bases from V and 9 bases from J, with 13 bases between. The CDR3 runs 13 residues. The germline CDR1 and CDR2 sequences are DFQATT and SNEGSKA (reference sequence). Here the CDR3 reads CSAKGDSRSPLHF. The DNA for the CDR3 is TGCAGTGCTAAGGGGGATAGTCGTTCACCCCTCCACTTT.

The V gene is TRBV5-1, the J gene TRBJ2-1, with 7 bases that match TRBD2. V dropped 3 bases and J dropped 4; count of bases not matched to a gene: 4. Germline CDR1 reads SGHRS; CDR2 reads YFSETQ. The CDR3 is 14 residues long. The CDR3 loop is CASSSSSGYNEQFF. The CDR3 coding sequence is TGCGCCAGCAGCTCGTCTAGCGGATACAATGAGCAGTTCTTC.

The table lists this clonotype with many counts. The genes are TRBV20-1 and TRBJ2-1, with D unclear. This CDR3 is built from 15 residues. V was clipped by 6 bases and J by 5 bases, with 20 bases between them. CDR1 DFQATT and CDR2 SNEGSKA come from the germline V gene (reference sequence). The CDR3 spells CSALSPDDPNNEQFF. The DNA for the CDR3 is TGCAGTGCCCTCTCTCCTGATGACCCTAACAATGAGCAGTTCTTC.